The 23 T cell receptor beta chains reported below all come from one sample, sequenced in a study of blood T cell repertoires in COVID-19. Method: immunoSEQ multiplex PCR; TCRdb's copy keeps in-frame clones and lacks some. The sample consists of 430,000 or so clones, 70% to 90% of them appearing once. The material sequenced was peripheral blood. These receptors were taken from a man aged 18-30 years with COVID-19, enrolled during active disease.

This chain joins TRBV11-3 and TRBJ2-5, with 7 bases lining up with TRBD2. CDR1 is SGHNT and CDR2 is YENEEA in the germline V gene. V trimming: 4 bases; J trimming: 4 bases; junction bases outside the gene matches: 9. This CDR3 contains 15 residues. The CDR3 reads CASSSRREVGETQYF. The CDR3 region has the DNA TGTGCCAGCAGCTCCAGACGGGAGGTAGGAGAGACCCAGTACTTC.

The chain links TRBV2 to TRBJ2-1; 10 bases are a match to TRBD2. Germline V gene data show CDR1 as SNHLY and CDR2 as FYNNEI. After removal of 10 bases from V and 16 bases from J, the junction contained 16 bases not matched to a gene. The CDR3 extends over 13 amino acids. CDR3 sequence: CATALSLAGGKFF. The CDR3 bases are TGTGCCACAGCTCTTTCGTTAGCGGGGGGTAAATTCTTC. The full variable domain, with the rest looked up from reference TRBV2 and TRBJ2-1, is EPEVTQTPSHQVTQMGQEVILRCVPISNHLYFYWYRQILGQKVEFLVSFYNNEISEKSEIFDDQFSVERPDGSNFTLKIRSTKLEDSAMYFCATALSLAGGKFFGPGTRLTVL.

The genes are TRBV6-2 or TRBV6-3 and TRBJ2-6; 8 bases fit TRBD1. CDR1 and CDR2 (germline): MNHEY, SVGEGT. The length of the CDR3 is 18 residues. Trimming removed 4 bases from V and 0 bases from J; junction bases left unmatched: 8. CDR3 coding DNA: TGTGCCAGCAGTTCACCGGGACAGGCAGACTCTGGGGCCAACGTCCTGACTTTC. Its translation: CASSSPGQADSGANVLTF.

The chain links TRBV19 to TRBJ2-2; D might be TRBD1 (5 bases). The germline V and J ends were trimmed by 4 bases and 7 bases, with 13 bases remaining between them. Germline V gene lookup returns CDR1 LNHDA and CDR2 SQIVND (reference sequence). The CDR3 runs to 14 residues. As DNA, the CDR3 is TGTGCCAGTAGTAACCAGGGATGGGTCGGGGAGCTGTTTTTT. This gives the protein CASSNQGWVGELFF.

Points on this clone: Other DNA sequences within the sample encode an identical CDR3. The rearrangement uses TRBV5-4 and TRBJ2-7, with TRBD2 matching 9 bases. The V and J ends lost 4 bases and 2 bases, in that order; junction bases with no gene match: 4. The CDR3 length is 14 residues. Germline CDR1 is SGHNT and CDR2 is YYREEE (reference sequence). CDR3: CASSPGLAPYEQYF. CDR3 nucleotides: TGTGCCAGCAGCCCCGGACTAGCGCCCTACGAGCAGTACTTC.

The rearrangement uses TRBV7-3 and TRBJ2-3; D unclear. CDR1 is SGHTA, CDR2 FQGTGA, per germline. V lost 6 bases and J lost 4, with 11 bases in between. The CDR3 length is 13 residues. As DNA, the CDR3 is TGTGCCAGCAGTTTGGTCCAGGCAGATACGCAGTATTTT. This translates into CASSLVQADTQYF.

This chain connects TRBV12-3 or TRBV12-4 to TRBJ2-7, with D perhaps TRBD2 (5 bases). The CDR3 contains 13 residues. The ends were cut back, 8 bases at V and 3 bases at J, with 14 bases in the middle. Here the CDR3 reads CASGSSDYYEQYF. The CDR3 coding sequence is TGTGCCAGCGGTTCCAGTGACTACTACGAGCAGTACTTC.

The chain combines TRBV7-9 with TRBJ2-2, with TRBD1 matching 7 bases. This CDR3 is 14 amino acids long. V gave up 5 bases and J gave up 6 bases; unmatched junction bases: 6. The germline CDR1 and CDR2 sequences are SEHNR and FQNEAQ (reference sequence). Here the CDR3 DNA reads TGTGCCAGCAGCGAAACAGGGGTCCCCGGGGAGCTGTTTTTT. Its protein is CASSETGVPGELFF.

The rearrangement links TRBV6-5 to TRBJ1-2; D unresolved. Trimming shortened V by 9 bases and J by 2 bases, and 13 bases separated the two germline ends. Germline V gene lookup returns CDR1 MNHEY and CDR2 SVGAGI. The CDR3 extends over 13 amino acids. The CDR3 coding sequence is TGTGCCAGTGCTGCGAGTCGAAACTATGGCTACACCTTC. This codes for CASAASRNYGYTF.

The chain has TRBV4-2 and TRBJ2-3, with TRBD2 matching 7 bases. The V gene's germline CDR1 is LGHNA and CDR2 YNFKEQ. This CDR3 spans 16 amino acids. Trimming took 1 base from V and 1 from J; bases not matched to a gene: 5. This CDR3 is CASSQGSLAGTDTQYF. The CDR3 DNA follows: TGTGCCAGCAGCCAAGGTTCCCTAGCGGGCACAGATACGCAGTATTTT.

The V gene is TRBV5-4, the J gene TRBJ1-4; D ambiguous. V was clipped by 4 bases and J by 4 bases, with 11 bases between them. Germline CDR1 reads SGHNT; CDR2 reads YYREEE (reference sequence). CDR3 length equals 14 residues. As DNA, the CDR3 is TGTGCCAGCAGCCGTGCCGGGATTAATGAAAAACTGTTTTTT. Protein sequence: CASSRAGINEKLFF.

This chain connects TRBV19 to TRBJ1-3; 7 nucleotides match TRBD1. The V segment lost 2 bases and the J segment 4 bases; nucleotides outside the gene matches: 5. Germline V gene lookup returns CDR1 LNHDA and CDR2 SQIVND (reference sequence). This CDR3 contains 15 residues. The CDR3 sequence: CASSISRGPGNTIYF. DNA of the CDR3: TGTGCCAGTAGTATATCTAGGGGGCCAGGAAACACCATATATTTT. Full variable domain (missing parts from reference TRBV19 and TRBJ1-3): DGGITQSPKYLFRKEGQNVTLSCEQNLNHDAMYWYRQDPGQGLRLIYYSQIVNDFQKGDIAEGYSVSREKKESFPLTVTSAQKNPTAFYLCASSISRGPGNTIYFGEGSWLTVV.

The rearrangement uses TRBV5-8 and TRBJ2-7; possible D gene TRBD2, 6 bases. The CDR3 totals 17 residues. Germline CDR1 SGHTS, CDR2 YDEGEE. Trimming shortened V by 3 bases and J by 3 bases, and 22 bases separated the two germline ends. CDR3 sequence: CASSYISTRHYYYEQYF. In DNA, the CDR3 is TGTGCCAGCAGCTATATATCGACTAGACATTATTACTACGAGCAGTACTTC.

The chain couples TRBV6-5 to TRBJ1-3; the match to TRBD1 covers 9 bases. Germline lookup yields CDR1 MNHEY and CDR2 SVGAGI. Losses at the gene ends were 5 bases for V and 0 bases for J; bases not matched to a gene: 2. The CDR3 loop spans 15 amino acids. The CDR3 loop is CASSTGGSSGNTIYF. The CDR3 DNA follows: TGTGCCAGCAGTACAGGGGGCTCCTCTGGAAACACCATATATTTT.

The CDR3 DNA reads TGTGCCAGCTCACCAGACCGGACAGGGGGAGCTTTCTTT. Translated, it gives CASSPDRTGGAFF. The rearrangement links TRBV18 to TRBJ1-1; 10 positions match TRBD1. The germline CDR1 and CDR2 sequences are KGHSH and LQKENI. This CDR3 region has 13 residues. V shed 2 bases, J shed 10 bases, and the junction held 4 bases outside the gene matches.

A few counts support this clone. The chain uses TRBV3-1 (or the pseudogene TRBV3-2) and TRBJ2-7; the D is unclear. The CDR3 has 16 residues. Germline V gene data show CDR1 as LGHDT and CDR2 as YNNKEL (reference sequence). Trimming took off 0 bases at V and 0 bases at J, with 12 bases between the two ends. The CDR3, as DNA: TGTGCCAGCAGCCAAGAAGGCCGACATCTCTCCTACGAGCAGTACTTC. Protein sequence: CASSQEGRHLSYEQYF.

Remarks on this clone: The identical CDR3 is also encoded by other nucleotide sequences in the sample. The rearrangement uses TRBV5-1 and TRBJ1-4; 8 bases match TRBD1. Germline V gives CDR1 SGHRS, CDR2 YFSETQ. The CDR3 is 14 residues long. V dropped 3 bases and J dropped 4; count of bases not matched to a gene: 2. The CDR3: CASSSGQGNEKLFF. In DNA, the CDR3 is TGCGCCAGCAGCTCCGGACAGGGTAATGAAAAACTGTTTTTT.

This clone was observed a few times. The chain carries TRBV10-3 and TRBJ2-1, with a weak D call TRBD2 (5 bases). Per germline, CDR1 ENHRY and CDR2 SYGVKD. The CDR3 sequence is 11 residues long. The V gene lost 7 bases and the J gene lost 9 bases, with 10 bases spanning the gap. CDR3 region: CAIKGSAEQFF. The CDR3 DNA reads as TGTGCCATCAAAGGGAGCGCTGAGCAGTTCTTC.

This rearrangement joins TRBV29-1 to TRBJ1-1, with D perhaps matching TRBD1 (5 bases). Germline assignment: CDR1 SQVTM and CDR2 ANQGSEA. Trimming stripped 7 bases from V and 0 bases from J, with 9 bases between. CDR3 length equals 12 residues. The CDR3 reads CSARALNTEAFF. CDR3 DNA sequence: TGCAGCGCCAGGGCCCTGAACACTGAAGCTTTCTTT.

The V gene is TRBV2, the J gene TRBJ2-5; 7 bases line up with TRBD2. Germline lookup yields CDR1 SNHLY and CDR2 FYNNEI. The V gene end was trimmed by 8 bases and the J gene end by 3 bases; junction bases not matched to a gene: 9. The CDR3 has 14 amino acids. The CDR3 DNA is TGTGCCAGCCACCTGGGACTAAACGAAGAGACCCAGTACTTC. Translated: CASHLGLNEETQYF.

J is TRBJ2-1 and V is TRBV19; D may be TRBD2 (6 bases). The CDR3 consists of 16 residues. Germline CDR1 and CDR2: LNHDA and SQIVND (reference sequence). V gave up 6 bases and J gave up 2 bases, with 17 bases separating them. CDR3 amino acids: CASRGSGARPYNEQFF. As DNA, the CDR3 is TGTGCCAGTAGGGGTAGCGGAGCTAGACCCTACAATGAGCAGTTCTTC.

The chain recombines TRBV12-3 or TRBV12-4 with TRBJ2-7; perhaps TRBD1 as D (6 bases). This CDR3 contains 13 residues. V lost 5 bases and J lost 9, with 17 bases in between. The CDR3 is CASSREIQGRQYF. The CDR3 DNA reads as TGTGCCAGCAGTCGAGAGATACAGGGAAGGCAGTACTTC.

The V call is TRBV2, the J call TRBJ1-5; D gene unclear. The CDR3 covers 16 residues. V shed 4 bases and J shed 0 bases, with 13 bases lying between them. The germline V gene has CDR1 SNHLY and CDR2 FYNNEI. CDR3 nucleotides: TGTGCCAGCAGTGGAGGGCTCGGGTATAGCAATCAGCCCCAGCATTTT. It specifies CASSGGLGYSNQPQHF.